This T cell receptor beta chain stems from a study of Ad26.COV2.S vaccination and SARS-CoV-2 variants. Turning to the study itself: Dosing was one shot or two shots 56 days apart.

The data were produced by immunoSEQ multiplex PCR, yet TCRdb's version contains in-frame clones alone and is incomplete. The table includes about 320,000 clones, roughly 86% detected once. Stated treatment: roughly 18 received Ad26.COV2.S at low or high dose, single or two shots; roughly five received placebo; per-sample allocation not given. Samples analyzed were those drawn on day 63 after the first vaccine or placebo injection. Boston provided a donor who was an adult aged 18-55 years. Expression of Wuhan-strain SARS-CoV-2 spike came from the Ad26 vector that formed the vaccine. This clonotype was sampled from a person between 18 and 59 years old who received the Ad26.COV2.S COVID-19 vaccine or a placebo. The specimen was peripheral blood, collected in a trial of Ad26.COV2.S vaccine versus placebo.

CDR3 sequence reads: CASSLSLAGDYNEQFF. DNA of the CDR3: TGTGCCAGCAGCTTGAGTCTAGCGGGGGACTACAATGAGCAGTTCTTC. The chain carries TRBV5-5 and TRBJ2-1; 10 nucleotides line up with TRBD2. V lost 1 base, J lost 3 bases, and 4 bases stayed unmatched. Germline V gives CDR1 SGHKS, CDR2 YYEKEE (reference sequence). This CDR3 is built from 16 residues.